This T cell receptor beta chain was captured in a study of blood T cells in healthy people across ages. Each of the donors had 9 to 10 milliliters of peripheral blood drawn into EDTA-treated Vacutainer tubes. As regards this clonotype: What it recognizes is unknown.

General study results and limits: Both higher diversity and more naive CD4+ cells marked long-lived donors when set against aged donors. Observed TCR beta diversity per million T cells went down as age went up. This fall followed a roughly linear course with age.

It was with a sample-barcoded 5' primer and a J-beta primer mix that a second PCR of roughly 7 to 12 cycles was run. TCRdb re-called the 5' RACE reads through MiXCR, storing one row per CDR3 protein. The sample records fewer than 2 million distinct CDR3 sequences, about two fifths being singletons. This clonotype was obtained from a human donor in good health. The sample comprised blood.

The CDR3 nucleotides read TGTGCCAGCAGCCCTCTCGCGGGGGAAGCCGGGGAGCTGTTTTTT. The encoded protein is CASSPLAGEAGELFF. The chain is built from TRBV7-7 and TRBJ2-2, with 7 nucleotides matching TRBD2. This CDR3 is built from 15 residues. Unmatched junction bases numbered 9, after V lost 5 bases and J lost 6 bases. Per germline, CDR1 SSHAT and CDR2 FNYEAQ (reference sequence).